This T cell receptor (beta chain) came from a study of beta chain features in type 1 diabetes. This clone was seen a handful of times. Its antigen is unknown. The authors reverse transcribed all of the isolated RNA, so sequencing captured expressed TCRB transcripts. Assay used: immunoSEQ multiplex PCR; TCRdb lists only in-frame clones, some missing. Found here are under 300,000 clones, approximately 15% of them singletons; the top ten hold 0.015% to 0.02%. Study findings and constraints: All four CD4+ subsets from Type 1 diabetes patients carried moderately but significantly shorter TCRB CDR3s.

With V trimmed by 1 base and J by 2 bases, 5 bases remained unmatched. The CDR3 consists of 15 residues. Germline values: CDR1 SGHAT, CDR2 FQNNGV. This chain connects TRBV11-2 to TRBJ2-7, with 7 bases fitting TRBD1. The sequence was collected from a young man with type 1 diabetes. Sequenced sample: naive CD4+ T cells from blood. Here the CDR3 DNA reads TGTGCCAGCAGCTTAGGAGGGGGCCCCGCCTACGAGCAGTACTTC. Residues: CASSLGGGPAYEQYF.